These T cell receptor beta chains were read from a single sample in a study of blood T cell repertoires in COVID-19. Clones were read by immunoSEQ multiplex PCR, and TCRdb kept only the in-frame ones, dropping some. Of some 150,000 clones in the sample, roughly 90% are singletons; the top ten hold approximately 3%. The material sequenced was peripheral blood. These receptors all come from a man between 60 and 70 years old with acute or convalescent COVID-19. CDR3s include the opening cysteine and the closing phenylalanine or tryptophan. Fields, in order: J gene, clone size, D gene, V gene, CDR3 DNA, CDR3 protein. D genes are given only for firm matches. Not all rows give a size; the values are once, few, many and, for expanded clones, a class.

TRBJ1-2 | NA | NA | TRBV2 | TGTGCCAGCAGTGGGCAGGGTTTCTCCTATGGCTACACCTTC | CASSGQGFSYGYTF
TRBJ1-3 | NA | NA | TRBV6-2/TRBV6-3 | TGTGCCAGCAGCCGCGACACCGGAAACACCATATATTTT | CASSRDTGNTIYF
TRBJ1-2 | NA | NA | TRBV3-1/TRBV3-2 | TGTGCCAGCAGCCAGTCCACAGGGTATAGTGGCTACACCTTC | CASSQSTGYSGYTF
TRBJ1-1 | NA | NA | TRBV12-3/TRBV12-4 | TGTGCCAGCAGCTTTGGGGGGTACACTGAAGCTTTCTTT | CASSFGGYTEAFF
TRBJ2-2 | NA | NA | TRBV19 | TGTGCCAGTATCAGGGGGAACACCGGGGAGCTGTTTTTT | CASIRGNTGELFF
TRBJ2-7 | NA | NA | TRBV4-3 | TGCGCCAGCAGCCAAGAAATCTCCGGGCAGGGCGGAAACTACGAGCAGTACTTC | CASSQEISGQGGNYEQYF
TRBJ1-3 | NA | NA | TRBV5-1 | TGCGCCAGCAGCCCCGGCGGCAGACACACCATATATTTT | CASSPGGRHTIYF
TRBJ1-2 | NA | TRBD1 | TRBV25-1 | TGTGCCAGCAGACCAACGGACAGGGGACCGGGTGGCTACACCTTC | CASRPTDRGPGGYTF
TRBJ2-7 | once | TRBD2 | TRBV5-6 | TGTGCCAGCAGCTATGGGGAGGGAGGCTACGAGCAGTACTTC | CASSYGEGGYEQYF
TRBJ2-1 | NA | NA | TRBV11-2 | TGTGCCAGCAGCTTATTCAGGGCCAATGAGCAGTTCTTC | CASSLFRANEQFF
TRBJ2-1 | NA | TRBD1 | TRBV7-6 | TGTGCCAGCAGCCCCCGCGGACAGGGGGCGATTGGGGCCTACAATGAGCAGTTCTTC | CASSPRGQGAIGAYNEQFF
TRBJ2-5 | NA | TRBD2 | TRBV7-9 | TGTGCCAGCAGGGAGCGGGGGGGCCTGGAGACCCAGTACTTC | CASRERGGLETQYF
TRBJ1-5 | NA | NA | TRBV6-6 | TGTGCCCCACGGGAGGGGGGGAGCAATCAGCCCCAGCATTTT | CAPREGGSNQPQHF
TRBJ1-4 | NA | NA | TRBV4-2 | TGTGCCAGCAGCCAAGGGACGAGCGGTTCTAATGAAAAACTGTTTTTT | CASSQGTSGSNEKLFF
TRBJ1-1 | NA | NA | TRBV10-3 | TGTGCCATCAGTGAGTTCAAAGCCAGGGACACTGAAGCTTTCTTT | CAISEFKARDTEAFF
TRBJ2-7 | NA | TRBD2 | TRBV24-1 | TGTGCCACCAGTGGGTCTAGCGGGGGGCCCCCCCTCATCTACGAGCAGTACTTC | CATSGSSGGPPLIYEQYF
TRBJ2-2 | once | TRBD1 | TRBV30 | TGTGCCTGGAGCTATGGTACAGGGGCTCACGGGGAGCTGTTTTTT | CAWSYGTGAHGELFF
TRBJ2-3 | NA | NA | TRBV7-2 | TGTGCCAGCAGCCCCGGGGGACCCCGCACAGATACGCAGTATTTT | CASSPGGPRTDTQYF
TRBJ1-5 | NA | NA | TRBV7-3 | TGTGCCAGCAGCTGGGACGGGGGGCAGCCCCAGCATTTT | CASSWDGGQPQHF
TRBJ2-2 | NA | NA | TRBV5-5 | TGTGCCAGCAGCTTGATAAGCAGGGGTGGCACCGGGGAGCTGTTTTTT | CASSLISRGGTGELFF
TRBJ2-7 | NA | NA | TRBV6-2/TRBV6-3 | TGTGCCAGCAGCCGGGACATACTGTACGAGCAGTACTTC | CASSRDILYEQYF
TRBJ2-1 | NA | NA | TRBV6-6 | TGTGCCAGCAGCCACCCGGGGAAAGCCTACAATGAGCAGTTCTTC | CASSHPGKAYNEQFF
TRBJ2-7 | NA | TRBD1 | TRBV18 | TGTGCCAGCTCATCGGGACAGGTTAACTACGAGCAGTACTTC | CASSSGQVNYEQYF
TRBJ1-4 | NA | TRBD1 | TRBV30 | TGTGCCTGGAGTGACCGGACAGGGGCTCTGAATGAAAAACTGTTTTTT | CAWSDRTGALNEKLFF
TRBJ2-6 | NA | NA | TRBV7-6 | TGTGCCAGCAGCCGATCAATCAGGGGTACTGATGGGGCCAACGTCCTGACTTTC | CASSRSIRGTDGANVLTF
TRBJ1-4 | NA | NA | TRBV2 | TGTGCCAGCAGGGTACAGGGTAGTACGGAAAAACTGTTTTTT | CASRVQGSTEKLFF
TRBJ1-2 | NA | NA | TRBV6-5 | TGTGCCAGCACCTTCGGGTATGGCTACACCTTC | CASTFGYGYTF
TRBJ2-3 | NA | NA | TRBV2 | TGTGCCAGCAGTGACAGGTACACAGATACGCAGTATTTT | CASSDRYTDTQYF
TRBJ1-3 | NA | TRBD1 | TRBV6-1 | TGTGCCAGCAGTGAATGGGGACAGGGAAACACCATATATTTT | CASSEWGQGNTIYF
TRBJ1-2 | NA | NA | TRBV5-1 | TGCGCCAGCAGCGCTGGCGGTGCTAACTATGGCTACACCTTC | CASSAGGANYGYTF
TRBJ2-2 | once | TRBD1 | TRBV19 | TGTGCCAGTAGCCACACCCAGGGGGCTCGTACCGGGGAGCTGTTTTTT | CASSHTQGARTGELFF
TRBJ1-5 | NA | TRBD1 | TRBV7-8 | TGTGCCAGCAGCTTAGGCAGGGGGCTTAGCAATCAGCCCCAGCATTTT | CASSLGRGLSNQPQHF
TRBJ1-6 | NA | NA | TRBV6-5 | TGTGCCAGCAGTTATTCCCAGAACTATAATTCACCCCTCCACTTT | CASSYSQNYNSPLHF
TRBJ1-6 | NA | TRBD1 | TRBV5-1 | TGCGCCAGCTACCCCGGGGCCGCAGGGGGAAGTTCACCCCTCCACTTT | CASYPGAAGGSSPLHF
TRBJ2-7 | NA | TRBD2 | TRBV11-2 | TGTGCCAGCAGCTTAGCGGGGGGGCCTGTCTACGAGCAGTACTTC | CASSLAGGPVYEQYF
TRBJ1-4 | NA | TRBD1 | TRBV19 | TGTGCCAGTAGTGGCGACAGGGGTGGAGATGAAAAACTGTTTTTT | CASSGDRGGDEKLFF
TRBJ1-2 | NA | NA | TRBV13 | TGTGCCAGCAGCTTAAGGGGGTTCTATGGCTACACCTTC | CASSLRGFYGYTF
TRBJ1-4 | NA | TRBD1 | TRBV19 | TGTGCCAGTAGTAGGACAACAGGGGCGGAAGAAAAACTGTTTTTT | CASSRTTGAEEKLFF
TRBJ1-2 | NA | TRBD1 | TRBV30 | TGTGCCTGGAGTGCAACCAAGACAGGGATCTATGGCTACACCTTC | CAWSATKTGIYGYTF
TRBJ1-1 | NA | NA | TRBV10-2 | TGCGCCAGCAGTGATCAGGGGAACACTGAAGCTTTCTTT | CASSDQGNTEAFF
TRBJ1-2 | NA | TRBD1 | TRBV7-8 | TGTGCCAGCAGCTTAGGGGGACAGGGGTCTCGTAGCTACACCTTC | CASSLGGQGSRSYTF
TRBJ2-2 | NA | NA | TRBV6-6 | TGTGCCCTCCGGGGGTCGACCGGGGAGCTGTTTTTT | CALRGSTGELFF
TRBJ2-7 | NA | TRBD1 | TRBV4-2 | TGTGCCAGCAGCCTCGACAGGGGCGAGCAGTACTTC | CASSLDRGEQYF
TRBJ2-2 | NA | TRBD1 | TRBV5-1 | TGCGCCAGCAGCGAGGGACAGGGGAGCACCGGGGAGCTGTTTTTT | CASSEGQGSTGELFF
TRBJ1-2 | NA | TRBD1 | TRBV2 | TGTGCCAGCAGTGTCGAAACAGGGGGCGAAGGCTACACCTTC | CASSVETGGEGYTF
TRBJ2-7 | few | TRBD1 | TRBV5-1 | TGCGCCAGCCAAACACAACCGGACAGGGTAGGCTACGAGCAGTACTTC | CASQTQPDRVGYEQYF
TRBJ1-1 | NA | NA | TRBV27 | TGTGCCAGCAGTGTCCCCGGCCTACAGGAGGCTTTCTTT | CASSVPGLQEAFF
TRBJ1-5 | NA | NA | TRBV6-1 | TGTGCCAGCAGTGAACGGGGGGACGGATATCAGCCCCAGCATTTT | CASSERGDGYQPQHF
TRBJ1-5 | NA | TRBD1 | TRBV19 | TGTGCCAGTAGTGGGACCCAGGGGGCGCTGGGCAATCAGCCCCAGCATTTT | CASSGTQGALGNQPQHF
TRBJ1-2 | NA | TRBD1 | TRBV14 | TGTGCCAGCAGCCCCCGACAGGGGGTGAACGGCTACACCTTC | CASSPRQGVNGYTF
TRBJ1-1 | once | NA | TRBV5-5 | TGTGCCAGCAGCTTGGTGGGGGCCCTAACTGAAGCTTTCTTT | CASSLVGALTEAFF
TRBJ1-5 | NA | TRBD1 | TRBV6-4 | TGTGCCAGTTCTACAGGGGGCGCAAGCAATCAGCCCCAGCATTTT | CASSTGGASNQPQHF
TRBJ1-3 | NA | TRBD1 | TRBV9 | TGTGCCAGCAGCGCGGAGCTGACAGGGCACGGAAACACCATATATTTT | CASSAELTGHGNTIYF
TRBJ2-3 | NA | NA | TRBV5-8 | TGTGCCAGCAGCCGGAGGGACTTACATACGCAGTATTTT | CASSRRDLHTQYF